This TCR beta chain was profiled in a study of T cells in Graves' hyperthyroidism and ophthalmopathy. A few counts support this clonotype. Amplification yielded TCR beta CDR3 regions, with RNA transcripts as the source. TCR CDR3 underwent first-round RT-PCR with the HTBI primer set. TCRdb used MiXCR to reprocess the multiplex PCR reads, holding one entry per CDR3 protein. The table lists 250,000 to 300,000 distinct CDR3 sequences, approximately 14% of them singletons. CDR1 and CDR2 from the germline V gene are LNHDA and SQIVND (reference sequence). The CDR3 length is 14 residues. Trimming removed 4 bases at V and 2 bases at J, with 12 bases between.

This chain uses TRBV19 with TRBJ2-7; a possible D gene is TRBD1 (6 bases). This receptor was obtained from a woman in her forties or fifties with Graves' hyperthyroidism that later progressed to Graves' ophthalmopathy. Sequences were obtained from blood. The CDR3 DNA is TGTGCCAGTAGTACGGTACAGGGAGCCTACGAGCAGTACTTC. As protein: CASSTVQGAYEQYF.